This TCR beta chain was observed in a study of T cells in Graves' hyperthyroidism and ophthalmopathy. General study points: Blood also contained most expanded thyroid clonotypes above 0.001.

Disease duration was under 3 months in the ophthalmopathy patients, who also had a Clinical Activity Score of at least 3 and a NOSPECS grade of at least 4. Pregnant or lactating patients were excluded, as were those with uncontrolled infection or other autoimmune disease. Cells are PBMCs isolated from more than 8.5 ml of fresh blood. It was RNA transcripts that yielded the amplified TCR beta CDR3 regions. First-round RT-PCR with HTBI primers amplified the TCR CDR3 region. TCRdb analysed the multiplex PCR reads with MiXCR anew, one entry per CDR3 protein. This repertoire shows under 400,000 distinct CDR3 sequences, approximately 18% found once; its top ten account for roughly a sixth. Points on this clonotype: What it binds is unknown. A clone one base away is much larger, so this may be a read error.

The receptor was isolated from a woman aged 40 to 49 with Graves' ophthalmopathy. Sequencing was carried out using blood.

The DNA of the CDR3 is TGTGTCAGCTCACTGAACGAAGGGGAGGTGCAGTACTTC. This gives the protein CVSSLNEGEVQYF. The chain recombines TRBV18 with TRBJ2-7; TRBD2 is a possible D gene (6 bases). The CDR3 covers 13 residues. CDR1 and CDR2 from the germline V gene are KGHSH and LQKENI.